This T cell receptor beta chain emerged from a study of early T cells in non-severe SARS-CoV-2 infection. Study details: Sequencing was performed on bulk RNA from unsorted whole blood, leaving chains unpaired. Whole-study results and caveats: The VDJdb matching leaned toward anti-spike CD8 responses and overlooked private and CD4 specificities.

Attachment of unique molecular identifiers to individual cDNA molecules was performed. TCRdb re-called the 5' RACE reads through MiXCR, storing one row per CDR3 protein. The sample lists about 56,000 distinct CDR3 sequences, approximately 16% seen once, with 4.1% in the top ten. This clonotype was counted many times. What it binds is not known. This clonotype originated in an adult who was a healthcare worker with PCR-confirmed SARS-CoV-2 infection or an uninfected control (not recorded which). The sample was whole blood, taken at baseline.

CDR3 DNA sequence: TGTGCCAGCCCGCCGGCTAGCGGGACTAACAATGAGCAGTTCTTC. This codes for CASPPASGTNNEQFF. This chain links TRBV28 with TRBJ2-1, with 9 bases matching TRBD2. Trimming removed 8 bases from V and 5 bases from J; junction bases left unmatched: 10. The CDR3 spans 15 residues. Germline CDR1 and CDR2: MDHEN and SYDVKM. Together with reference TRBV28 and TRBJ2-1, the CDR3 gives the full variable domain: DVKVTQSSRYLVKRTGEKVFLECVQDMDHENMFWYRQDPGLGLRLIYFSYDVKMKEKGDIPEGYSVSREKKERFSLILESASTNQTSMYLCASPPASGTNNEQFFGPGTRLTVL.